These 32 T cell receptor beta chains share one sample of origin, sequenced in a study of cytomegalovirus exposure and HLA in healthy donors. This PCR relied on a set of 60 Vbeta primers and 13 Jbeta primers. Repertoires were generated with immunoSEQ multiplex PCR, while TCRdb's copy carries only in-frame clones and drops some. The data contain around 170,000 clones, 82% of them singletons. Sequences were obtained from PBMCs. Every receptor here comes from a man in his forties in good health and CMV-seronegative.

The J gene is TRBJ2-2, the V gene TRBV28; the match to TRBD1 covers 7 bases. The V gene's germline CDR1 is MDHEN and CDR2 SYDVKM. Trimming at V came to 7 bases and at J to 6 bases, leaving 5 bases not matched to a gene. CDR3 length: 13 residues. CDR3 in amino acids: CASNTGVPGELFF. The CDR3 DNA is TGTGCCAGCAACACAGGGGTTCCCGGGGAGCTGTTTTTT.

This clone has only one observation. The chain carries TRBV7-2 and TRBJ1-2; tentative D call: TRBD1 (6 bases). With 4 bases removed from V and 2 bases from J, the gap between germline ends came to 14 bases. The CDR3 contains 15 residues. The germline V gene has CDR1 SGHTA and CDR2 FQGNSA. The CDR3 coding sequence is TGTGCCAGCAGCTCTCCGACACAGGGCAACTATGGCTACACCTTC. This sequence encodes CASSSPTQGNYGYTF.

This chain uses TRBV7-2 with TRBJ1-2; TRBD1 agrees at 10 bases. V lost 5 bases, J lost 8 bases, and 8 bases stayed unmatched. CDR1 and CDR2 (germline): SGHTA, FQGNSA. This CDR3 has 14 residues. The CDR3 reads CASSTAGQGKGYTF. CDR3 DNA sequence: TGTGCCAGCAGCACGGCGGGACAGGGGAAAGGCTACACCTTC. Based on the CDR3 plus reference TRBV7-2 and TRBJ1-2, the full variable domain is GAGVSQSPSNKVTEKGKDVELRCDPISGHTALYWYRQSLGQGLEFLIYFQGNSAPDKSGLPSDRFSAERTGGSVSTLTIQRTQQEDSAVYLCASSTAGQGKGYTFGSGTRLTVV.

The rearrangement uses TRBV25-1 and TRBJ2-3, with 12 bases aligning to TRBD2. CDR3 size: 14 residues. With V trimmed by 7 bases and J by 6 bases, 5 bases remained unmatched. CDR1 and CDR2 from the germline V gene are MGHDK and SYGVNS. CDR3 residues: CASTLAGGSDTQYF. DNA of the CDR3: TGTGCCAGCACCCTAGCGGGGGGGTCGGATACGCAGTATTTT.

This clone appeared a few times. The chain couples TRBV4-2 to TRBJ1-3; D call uncertain. The CDR3 spans 15 residues. Germline lookup yields CDR1 LGHNA and CDR2 YNFKEQ. V was cut by 1 base and J by 3 bases, with 10 bases left in between. CDR3 sequence reads: CASSQGGDFGNTIYF. The CDR3 coding sequence is TGTGCCAGCAGCCAAGGCGGGGATTTTGGAAACACCATATATTTT.

This sequence joins TRBV29-1 and TRBJ1-1; D might be TRBD1 (6 bases). The germline gives CDR1 SQVTM, CDR2 ANQGSEA. The CDR3 has 13 residues. Trimming removed 2 bases at V and 5 bases at J, with 12 bases between. The CDR3 is CSVEKGEKTEAFF. In DNA form, the CDR3 reads TGCAGCGTTGAAAAGGGGGAAAAGACTGAAGCTTTCTTT. Looking up the rest from reference TRBV29-1 and TRBJ1-1 gives the full variable domain: SAVISQKPSRDICQRGTSLTIQCQVDSQVTMMFWYRQQPGQSLTLIATANQGSEATYESGFVIDKFPISRPNLTFSTLTVSNMSPEDSSIYLCSVEKGEKTEAFFGQGTRLTVV.

This chain joins TRBV7-9 and TRBJ2-2; 8 bases fit TRBD2. J was trimmed by 1 base and V by 5 bases; bases with no gene match: 3. Germline V lookup: CDR1 SEHNR, CDR2 FQNEAQ (reference sequence). The CDR3 is 15 residues long. CDR3 residues: CASSPGLGNTGELFF. CDR3 DNA sequence: TGTGCCAGCAGCCCGGGACTAGGGAACACCGGGGAGCTGTTTTTT.

The chain is built from TRBV7-2 and TRBJ2-5, with D unresolved. Germline assignment: CDR1 SGHTA and CDR2 FQGNSA. Trimming left V 1 base short and J 7 bases short, with 13 bases between. The CDR3 runs 14 residues. DNA for the CDR3: TGTGCCAGCAGCTTAGAAGAATCTACGGGGACCCAGTACTTC. Translated, it gives CASSLEESTGTQYF.

V usage is TRBV28 and J usage is TRBJ1-1; possible D gene TRBD1, 5 bases. V lost 6 bases and J 3 bases, leaving 14 bases between the germline ends. Germline lookup yields CDR1 MDHEN and CDR2 SYDVKM. CDR3 size: 14 residues. CDR3 protein: CASRMGGSDTEAFF. The CDR3 bases are TGTGCCAGCAGGATGGGGGGATCGGACACTGAAGCTTTCTTT.

V gene TRBV6-1 combines with J gene TRBJ2-3; D possibly corresponds to TRBD1 (7 bases). This CDR3 has 15 residues. V lost 6 bases and J 6 bases, leaving 19 bases between the germline ends. Per the germline V gene, CDR1 is MNHNS and CDR2 is SASEGT. CDR3 amino acids: CASSDSYRGGDTQYF. DNA of the CDR3: TGTGCCAGCAGCGATTCCTACAGGGGAGGCGATACGCAGTATTTT.

The rearrangement uses TRBV14 and TRBJ2-3; the match to TRBD1 covers 12 bases. This CDR3 is built from 15 residues. J gave up 4 bases and V 4 bases, and 3 bases lay outside the gene matches. Germline V gene sequence: CDR1 SGHDN, CDR2 FVKESK. This chain's CDR3 is CASSRDRGRADTQYF. The CDR3 nucleotides are TGTGCCAGCAGCCGGGACAGGGGGCGCGCAGATACGCAGTATTTT.

Only one count was recorded for this clone. The rearrangement joins TRBV29-1 to TRBJ2-1; D is ambiguous. Germline assignment: CDR1 SQVTM and CDR2 ANQGSEA. This CDR3 contains 11 residues. V shed 5 bases and J shed 7 bases, with 9 bases lying between them. The DNA of the CDR3 is TGCAGCGTTCAATTACGGAATGAGCAGTTCTTC. This gives the protein CSVQLRNEQFF.

The chain recombines TRBV30 with TRBJ2-3, with D tentatively TRBD2 (5 bases). There are 15 residues in the CDR3. V was clipped by 1 base and J by 1 base, with 12 bases between them. The germline gives CDR1 GTSNPN, CDR2 SVGIG (reference sequence). For the CDR3, the DNA is TGTGCCTGGAGTGGTGTTAGAGCGGGCACAGATACGCAGTATTTT. Translated: CAWSGVRAGTDTQYF.

This clone was counted between two and nine times. The V gene is TRBV6-5, the J gene TRBJ1-2; maybe TRBD1 (5 bases). Trimming took 5 bases from V and 8 from J, leaving 21 bases between them. Germline lookup yields CDR1 MNHEY and CDR2 SVGAGI. The CDR3 is 15 residues long. The CDR3 is CASSQTNRRSVGYTF. The CDR3, as DNA: TGTGCCAGCAGTCAAACCAACAGGCGATCGGTGGGCTACACCTTC.

The rearrangement links TRBV27 to TRBJ2-7; weak D call: TRBD2 (5 bases). V was trimmed by 8 bases and J by 1 base, leaving 9 bases between them. The length of the CDR3 is 12 residues. CDR1 MNHEY and CDR2 SMNVEV come from the germline V gene (reference sequence). DNA of the CDR3: TGTGCCAGCGGTTCGGGGTCCTACGAGCAGTACTTC. Its translation: CASGSGSYEQYF.

This chain uses TRBV12-5 with TRBJ2-1; TRBD2 aligns across 7 bases. With 1 base clipped from V and 5 bases from J, the junction kept 11 bases outside the gene matches. This CDR3 is built from 17 residues. CDR1 and CDR2 from the germline V gene are LGHNT and FRNRAP. The CDR3: CASGLEYSLAVNNEQFF. Written as DNA, the CDR3 is TGTGCTAGTGGTTTGGAATACTCGCTAGCGGTAAACAATGAGCAGTTCTTC.

Here the CDR3 reads CASSRTGGEGYGYTF. The CDR3 region has the DNA TGTGCCAGCAGCCGGACAGGGGGCGAGGGCTATGGCTACACCTTC. V gene TRBV7-9 combines with J gene TRBJ1-2; 11 positions match TRBD1. The CDR3 covers 15 residues. V was pared by 5 bases and J by 4 bases, with 6 bases of the junction left unmatched. Germline V CDR1 and CDR2: SEHNR, FQNEAQ (reference sequence).

This clone was found a few times. The chain employs TRBV7-2 and TRBJ1-2; D is possibly TRBD1 (6 bases). The germline V gene encodes CDR1 SGHTA and CDR2 FQGNSA. This CDR3 is built from 15 residues. Trimming shortened V by 2 bases and J by 5 bases, and 15 bases separated the two germline ends. CDR3 coding DNA: TGTGCCAGCAGCTTATCCCTGGGGGCTGGGTATGGCTACACCTTC. This codes for CASSLSLGAGYGYTF.

V usage is TRBV7-9 and J usage is TRBJ2-3; the match to TRBD2 covers 12 bases. V trimming: 6 bases; J trimming: 4 bases; junction bases outside the gene matches: 8. In germline, CDR1 is SEHNR, CDR2 FQNEAQ (reference sequence). This CDR3 contains 16 residues. Here the CDR3 DNA reads TGTGCCAGCAGGCCCGGGACTAGCGGGTATCCAGATACGCAGTATTTT. Its translation is CASRPGTSGYPDTQYF.

The genes are TRBV27 and TRBJ2-5; 8 nucleotides line up with TRBD1. The J call is uncertain, as TRBJ2-7 better fits the DNA end. This CDR3 spans 15 amino acids. Germline CDR1 is MNHEY and CDR2 is SMNVEV (reference sequence). In DNA form, the CDR3 reads TGTGCCAGCAGTTTATTGACAGGGGCGGCCTACGAGCAGTACTTC. Translation: CASSLLTGAAYEQYF.

The gene calls are TRBV4-3 and TRBJ2-3; D is possibly TRBD2 (5 bases). The germline V gene has CDR1 LGHNA and CDR2 YSLEER. This CDR3 is built from 15 residues. Between the trimmed V and J ends, which lost 0 bases and 3 bases, there was a span of 10 bases. CDR3 region: CASSQDEGATDTQYF. CDR3 bases: TGCGCCAGCAGCCAAGACGAGGGAGCGACAGATACGCAGTATTTT.

This chain uses TRBV4-3 with TRBJ1-2; maybe TRBD1 (6 bases). Trimming shortened V by 0 bases and J by 4 bases, and 9 bases separated the two germline ends. Germline CDR1 LGHNA, CDR2 YSLEER. The CDR3 extends over 14 amino acids. CDR3 protein: CASSQEAGVYGYTF. The CDR3 DNA reads as TGCGCCAGCAGCCAAGAAGCAGGGGTCTATGGCTACACCTTC.

The rearrangement links TRBV4-3 to TRBJ1-5; possible D gene TRBD1, 5 bases. Trimming cost V 0 bases and J 11 bases, with 17 bases left between them. The length of the CDR3 is 15 residues. Germline V gene sequence: CDR1 LGHNA, CDR2 YSLEER. CDR3 region: CASSQDLSGGEAQHF. For the CDR3, the DNA is TGCGCCAGCAGCCAAGATCTCTCGGGAGGGGAAGCCCAGCATTTT.

In this sample, this clone turned up once. V and J are TRBV15 and TRBJ2-7, with TRBD2 identical over 9 bases. Germline lookup yields CDR1 LNHNV and CDR2 YYDKDF (reference sequence). V shed 0 bases, J shed 5 bases, and the junction held 8 bases outside the gene matches. The CDR3 is 16 amino acids. CDR3 nucleotides: TGTGCCACCAGCAGAGATTTGGCTAGCGGGACCAACGAGCAGTACTTC. Translating gives CATSRDLASGTNEQYF.

The gene calls are TRBV5-1 and TRBJ2-5; TRBD2 agrees at 7 bases. V lost 4 bases, J lost 2 bases, and 11 bases stayed unmatched. CDR1 is SGHRS and CDR2 is YFSETQ in the germline V gene. CDR3 size: 16 residues. The DNA of the CDR3 is TGCGCCAGCAGCCTCTCTAGCGGAGGTTCTCAAGAGACCCAGTACTTC. Its translation: CASSLSSGGSQETQYF.

The chain combines TRBV30 with TRBJ1-1; TRBD1 is a possible D gene (5 bases). Germline assignment: CDR1 GTSNPN and CDR2 SVGIG (reference sequence). The CDR3 is made up of 13 amino acids. The V and J ends lost 4 bases and 4 bases respectively, with 13 bases between them. The CDR3 here is CAWTRQGGTEAFF. DNA of the CDR3: TGTGCCTGGACGAGGCAGGGCGGCACTGAAGCTTTCTTT.

The genes are TRBV7-2 and TRBJ2-7; TRBD2 matches at 7 bases. CDR3 size: 15 residues. Germline loops: CDR1 SGHTA, CDR2 FQGNSA. With V trimmed by 1 base and J by 2 bases, 5 bases remained unmatched. The CDR3 is CASSLGAGEAYEQYF. The CDR3 bases are TGTGCCAGCAGCTTAGGGGCGGGAGAGGCCTACGAGCAGTACTTC.

The CDR3 sequence is CASILNGGGGEKLFF. The CDR3 nucleotides are TGTGCCAGCATCCTAAACGGCGGTGGGGGCGAAAAACTGTTTTTT. The chain joins TRBV6-1 to TRBJ1-4; a weak D match, TRBD1 (6 bases). CDR3 length equals 15 residues. The V end lost 7 bases, the J end lost 8 bases, and 20 bases lay between the germline ends. The germline CDR1 and CDR2 sequences are MNHNS and SASEGT.

In its sample, this clone was seen a few times. This chain joins TRBV25-1 and TRBJ2-7; D is possibly TRBD2 (6 bases). The V end was cut by 7 bases, the J end by 6 bases, with 13 bases between. This CDR3 comprises 12 residues. Germline V gives CDR1 MGHDK, CDR2 SYGVNS. This CDR3 is CASNAGRLEQYF. The DNA of the CDR3 is TGTGCCAGCAATGCAGGGAGGCTCGAGCAGTACTTC.

V and J are TRBV28 and TRBJ2-5; 7 bases map to TRBD2. The CDR3 runs to 15 residues. Germline CDR1 MDHEN, CDR2 SYDVKM. The J segment lost 4 bases and the V segment lost 4 bases, leaving 9 bases of the junction unmatched. The CDR3 protein is CASSSIGTTPETQYF. The DNA of the CDR3 is TGTGCCAGCAGTTCAATTGGGACTACCCCAGAGACCCAGTACTTC.

This rearrangement joins TRBV15 to TRBJ2-4; a possible D gene is TRBD2 (5 bases). V was clipped by 3 bases and J by 8 bases, with 14 bases between them. The CDR3 is made up of 14 amino acids. Looked up from germline, CDR1 is LNHNV and CDR2 is YYDKDF (reference sequence). The DNA for the CDR3 is TGTGCCACCAGCAGTGAGGGTATTGGAGACATTCAGTACTTC. Translated, it gives CATSSEGIGDIQYF.

This chain uses TRBV5-4 with TRBJ2-3; 12 bases align to TRBD2. Germline trimming cut 4 bases from V and 2 bases from J; bases unmatched to any gene: 5. Germline lookup yields CDR1 SGHNT and CDR2 YYREEE (reference sequence). There are 16 residues in the CDR3. The CDR3 DNA sequence: TGTGCCAGCAGCGTAGGACTAGCGGGGTTCACAGATACGCAGTATTTT. Protein product: CASSVGLAGFTDTQYF.